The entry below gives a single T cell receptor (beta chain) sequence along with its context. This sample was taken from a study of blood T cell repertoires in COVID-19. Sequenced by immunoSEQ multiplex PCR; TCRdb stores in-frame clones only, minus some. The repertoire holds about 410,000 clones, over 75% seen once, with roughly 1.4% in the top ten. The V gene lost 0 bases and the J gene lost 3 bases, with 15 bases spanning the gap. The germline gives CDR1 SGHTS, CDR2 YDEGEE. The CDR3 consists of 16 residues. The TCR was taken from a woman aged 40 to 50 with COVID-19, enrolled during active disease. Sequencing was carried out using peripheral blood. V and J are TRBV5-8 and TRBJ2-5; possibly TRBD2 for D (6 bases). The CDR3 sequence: CASSLVATRREETQYF. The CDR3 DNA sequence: TGTGCCAGCAGCTTGGTGGCTACTAGGAGGGAAGAGACCCAGTACTTC.